This T cell receptor (beta chain) was captured in a study of T cell repertoires in cytomegalovirus infection. TCRdb reanalysed the reads using MiXCR and keeps one entry per CDR3 protein. The sample includes under 250,000 distinct CDR3 sequences, 12% of them seen just once. The CDR3 loop spans 14 amino acids. The germline CDR1 and CDR2 sequences are DFQATT and SNEGSKA (reference sequence). V gave up 5 bases and J gave up 4 bases; unmatched junction bases: 9. Sequencing was done on a sample of PBMCs. This chain joins TRBV20-1 and TRBJ2-7; TRBD2 agrees at 9 bases. The sequence was collected from a human donor in good health (CMV status not recorded). Some clones in this sample may be carry-over from other donors' samples. CDR3 loop: CSAGGRGGYYEQYF. The CDR3 region has the DNA TGCAGTGCTGGGGGGCGGGGGGGCTATTACGAGCAGTACTTC.